This T cell receptor (beta chain) was captured in a study of OX40 agonist ivuxolimab in advanced cancers. V gave up 7 bases and J gave up 7 bases; unmatched junction bases: 2. CDR1 SNHLY and CDR2 FYNNEI come from the germline V gene. The CDR3 has 13 residues. The repertoire was sequenced with immunoSEQ multiplex PCR; TCRdb's copy has only in-frame clones and lacks some. The sample contains around 80,000 clones, 85% to 90% of which appear only once. The sequencing here drew on CD4+ or CD8+ T cells sorted from blood, taken in a trial of the OX40 agonist ivuxolimab. The TCR sequence derives from an adult with an advanced solid tumor such as melanoma, head and neck, liver or kidney cancer. The V and J genes are TRBV2 and TRBJ1-6; 9 bases map to TRBD1. CDR3 region: CASKGQGNSPLHF. The CDR3 nucleotides are TGTGCCAGCAAGGGACAGGGAAATTCACCCCTCCACTTT.